Sequencing of this TCR beta chain was carried out in a study of T cell responses to AZD1222 COVID-19 vaccine. Trimming took 5 bases from V and 2 from J, leaving 10 bases between them. The CDR3 spans 14 residues. The germline CDR1 and CDR2 sequences are SGHAT and FQNNGV. Profiling relied on immunoSEQ multiplex PCR, and the TCRdb table lists in-frame clones only, not all of them. The sample gives 65,000 to 100,000 clones, 85% to 90% of which show up once; 6.5% to 8.5% is in the top ten. Remarks on this clone: As yet, its antigen is unknown.

Study-level findings and limits: Just a handful of AZD1222 recipients tested seropositive at baseline. Clonal diversity may have been underestimated, and the donors were mostly white British, with more females than males.

This receptor was taken from an adult who received the AZD1222 COVID-19 vaccine. This sample comprised peripheral blood, obtained 28 days after the second AZD1222 dose. The chain joins TRBV11-2 to TRBJ1-3, with D maybe TRBD1 (6 bases). The CDR3 coding sequence is TGTGCCAGCAGCATAGGGGGAGCTGGAAACACCATATATTTT. Translating gives CASSIGGAGNTIYF.